This T cell receptor beta chain is drawn from a study of cytomegalovirus exposure and HLA in healthy donors. 60 Vbeta and 13 Jbeta primers were used in PCR. This table comes from immunoSEQ multiplex PCR, and its TCRdb copy is limited to in-frame clones, with some not included. The sample consists of about 130,000 clones, around 84% of them appearing once. Germline CDR1 and CDR2: MNHEY and SVGAGI. The CDR3 contains 13 residues. The ends were cut back, 6 bases at V and 2 bases at J, with 8 bases in the middle. The chain carries TRBV6-5 and TRBJ1-3; D gene uncertain. The origin of this receptor is a woman aged 18-29 years in good health and CMV-seropositive. The sample was PBMCs. CDR3 residues: CASRSSAGNTIYF. The CDR3, as DNA: TGTGCCAGCAGGAGCAGCGCTGGAAACACCATATATTTT.